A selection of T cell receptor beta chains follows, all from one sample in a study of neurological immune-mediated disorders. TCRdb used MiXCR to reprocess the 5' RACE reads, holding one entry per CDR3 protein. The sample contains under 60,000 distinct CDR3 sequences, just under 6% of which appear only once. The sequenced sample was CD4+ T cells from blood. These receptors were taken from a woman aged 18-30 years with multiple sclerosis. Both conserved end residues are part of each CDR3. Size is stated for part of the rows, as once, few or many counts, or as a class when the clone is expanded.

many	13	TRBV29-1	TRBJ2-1	CSVGQGANNEQFF
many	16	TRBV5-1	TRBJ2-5	CASSFDPGLALETQYF
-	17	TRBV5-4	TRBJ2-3	CASSPGLAGAHTDTQYF
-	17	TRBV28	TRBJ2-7	CASSLYGIQRGTYEQYF
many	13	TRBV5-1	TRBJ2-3	CASSVGGTDTQYF
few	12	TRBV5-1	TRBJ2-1	CASSLRQFEQFF
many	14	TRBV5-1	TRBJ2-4	CASSGTVNKNIQYF
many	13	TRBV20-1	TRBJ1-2	CSASTGRNYGYTF
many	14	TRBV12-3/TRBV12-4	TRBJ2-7	CASSSGQGLNEQYF
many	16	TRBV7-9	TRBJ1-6	CASGREGSSYNSPLHF
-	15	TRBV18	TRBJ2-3	CASSPVAGITDTQYF
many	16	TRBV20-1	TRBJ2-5	CSAHHPGTRGEETQYF
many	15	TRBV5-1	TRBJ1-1	CASSLSVIGGTEAFF
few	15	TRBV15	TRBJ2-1	CATSIYRESYNEQFF
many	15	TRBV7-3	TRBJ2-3	CASSLDRGATDTQYF
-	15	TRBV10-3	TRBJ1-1	CAAGQALRGGTEAFF
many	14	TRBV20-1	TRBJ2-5	CSARNDRHQETQYF
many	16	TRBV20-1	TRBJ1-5	CSAGTQGDYSNQPQHF
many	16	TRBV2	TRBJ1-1	CASSSGTKIVDTEAFF
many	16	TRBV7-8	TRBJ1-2	CASSLGRTGGGYGYTF
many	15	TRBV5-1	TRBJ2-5	CASSRQRTTQETQYF
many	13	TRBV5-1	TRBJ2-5	CASSFRGPETQYF
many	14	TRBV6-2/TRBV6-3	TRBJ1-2	CATWPLKGLYGYTF
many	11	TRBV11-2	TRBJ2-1	CASTRNNEQFF
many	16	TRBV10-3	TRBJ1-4	CAISDSNSATNEKLFF
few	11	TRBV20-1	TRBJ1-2	CSATVVYGYTF
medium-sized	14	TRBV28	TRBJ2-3	CASLGPTSTDTQYF
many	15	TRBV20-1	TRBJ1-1	CSARALGGAETEAFF
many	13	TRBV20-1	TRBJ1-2	CSASVTGGRGYTF
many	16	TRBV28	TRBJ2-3	CASSFRGRAGTDTQYF
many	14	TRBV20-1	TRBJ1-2	CSARDMTGLGGYTF
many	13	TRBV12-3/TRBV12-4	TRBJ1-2	CASSSDGNYGYTF
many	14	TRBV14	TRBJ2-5	CASSQGQGKETQYF
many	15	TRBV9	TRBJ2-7	CASSARDGTSYEQYF
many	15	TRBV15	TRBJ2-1	CATSGPASATNEQFF
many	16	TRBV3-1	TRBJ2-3	CASSQVAGGRSDTQYF
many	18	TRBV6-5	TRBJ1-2	CASSYQRLGAMTNYGYTF
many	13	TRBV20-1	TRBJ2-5	CSASPRRGAGQYF
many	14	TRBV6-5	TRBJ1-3	CASRRRYSGNTIYF
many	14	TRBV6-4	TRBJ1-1	CASSAGTANTEAFF
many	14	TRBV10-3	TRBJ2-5	CAISVKLGQETQYF
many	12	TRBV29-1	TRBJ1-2	CSVDGYPEGYTF
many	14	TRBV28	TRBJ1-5	CASSSRQGWQPQHF
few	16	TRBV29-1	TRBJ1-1	CSVEAPGSLPPTEAFF
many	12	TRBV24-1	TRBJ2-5	CATSDFEETQYF
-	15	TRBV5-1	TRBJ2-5	CASSWGTTGEETQYF
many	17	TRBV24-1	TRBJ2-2	CATSDRTSGSKSGELFF
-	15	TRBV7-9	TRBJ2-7	CASSLSGTTSYEQYF
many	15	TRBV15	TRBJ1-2	CATSRDGTGIDGYTF
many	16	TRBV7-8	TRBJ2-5	CASSLVNLAAQETQYF
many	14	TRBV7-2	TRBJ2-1	CASSGESSYNEQFF
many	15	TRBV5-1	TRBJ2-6	CASSLLSTGANVLTF
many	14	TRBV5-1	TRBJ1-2	CASSLDPAYYGYTF
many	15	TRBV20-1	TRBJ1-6	CSARGGQGANSPLHF